The rows below give T cell receptor beta chains drawn from one sample of a study of CD8 T cells in ankylosing spondylitis. TCRdb passed the 5' RACE reads through MiXCR, listing each CDR3 protein once. Of 230,000 or so distinct CDR3 sequences in the sample, about 24% were seen once. Sequencing was carried out using blood, either unsorted or a sorted T cell fraction (not recorded which). The receptors were gathered from a male donor with ankylosing spondylitis or in good health (not recorded which). Each CDR3 is given with its conserved first and last residue. Fields, in order: D gene, J gene, clone size, V gene, CDR3 protein, CDR3 DNA. The D gene is left open where the match is weak. Rows give clone size only sometimes, using once, few, many, or a class for an expanded clone.

-,TRBJ1-5,few,TRBV6-5,CASSYGRAGNQPQHF,TGTGCCAGCAGTTACGGCAGGGCGGGGAATCAGCCCCAGCATTTT
-,TRBJ2-5,-,TRBV10-3,CAISGRESQETQYF,TGTGCCATCAGTGGCAGGGAATCCCAAGAGACCCAGTACTTC
TRBD2,TRBJ2-2,-,TRBV12-3/TRBV12-4,CASKRDGELFF,TGTGCCAGCAAGCGGGACGGGGAGCTGTTTTTT
-,TRBJ1-1,many,TRBV2,CASRLPKGGEAFF,TGTGCCAGCAGACTCCCGAAGGGCGGGGAAGCTTTCTTT
-,TRBJ2-3,many,TRBV5-1,CASRLGLQADTQYF,TGCGCCAGCCGACTCGGACTCCAGGCGGATACGCAGTATTTT
-,TRBJ2-7,-,TRBV10-3,CAISESTLTGGMYEQYF,TGTGCCATCAGTGAGTCGACTCTAACGGGCGGTATGTACGAGCAGTACTTC
TRBD2,TRBJ2-7,many,TRBV20-1,CSPHSGTIYEQYF,TGCAGCCCACACTCCGGGACTATCTACGAGCAGTACTTC
-,TRBJ2-3,many,TRBV15,CATSRLASDTQYF,TGTGCCACCAGCAGACTAGCTTCGGATACGCAGTATTTT
-,TRBJ2-7,few,TRBV12-3/TRBV12-4,CASSSERYEQYF,TGTGCCAGCAGTTCCGAGAGATACGAGCAGTACTTC
-,TRBJ2-2,-,TRBV6-1,CASNPDRNTGELFF,TGTGCCAGCAACCCGGACAGGAACACCGGGGAGCTGTTTTTT
-,TRBJ1-1,many,TRBV20-1,CSAIVTGGRSGTEAFF,TGCAGTGCTATCGTGACGGGGGGCCGGTCTGGGACTGAAGCTTTCTTT
TRBD1,TRBJ1-1,many,TRBV20-1,CSARWDRDLGTEAFF,TGCAGTGCTAGATGGGACAGGGACTTGGGCACTGAAGCTTTCTTT
-,TRBJ2-7,-,TRBV7-9,CASSPFAGYGSYEQYF,TGTGCCAGCAGCCCCTTCGCCGGGTACGGCTCCTACGAGCAGTACTTC
-,TRBJ2-2,many,TRBV12-3/TRBV12-4,CASSRSETGELFF,TGTGCCAGCAGTCGTTCCGAAACCGGGGAGCTGTTTTTT
-,TRBJ2-7,many,TRBV20-1,CSASLQGWYEQYF,TGCAGTGCTTCCCTACAGGGATGGTACGAGCAGTACTTC
TRBD1,TRBJ2-7,-,TRBV12-3/TRBV12-4,CASTRQGAYEQYF,TGTGCCAGCACTAGACAGGGGGCCTACGAGCAGTACTTC
-,TRBJ2-7,few,TRBV12-3/TRBV12-4,CASSLLGADEQYF,TGTGCCAGCAGTTTACTCGGAGCGGACGAGCAGTACTTC
TRBD1,TRBJ2-3,few,TRBV18,CASKKGQSTDTQYF,TGTGCCAGCAAAAAGGGACAGTCTACAGATACGCAGTATTTT
TRBD2,TRBJ2-2,-,TRBV20-1,CSARGAGLNTGELFF,TGCAGTGCTAGGGGAGCGGGATTGAACACCGGGGAGCTGTTTTTT
TRBD1,TRBJ1-1,many,TRBV5-4,CASSPAVGGTNTEAFF,TGTGCCAGCAGCCCGGCCGTAGGGGGCACGAACACTGAAGCTTTCTTT
TRBD2,TRBJ2-1,few,TRBV7-3,CASSLPTSANEQFF,TGTGCCAGCAGCCTACCGACTAGCGCGAATGAGCAGTTCTTC
-,TRBJ2-3,few,TRBV20-1,CSARDILADTQYF,TGCAGTGCTAGAGACATTCTCGCGGATACGCAGTATTTT
TRBD1,TRBJ1-1,-,TRBV20-1,CSARPQGAGTEAFF,TGCAGTGCTAGACCACAGGGGGCGGGGACTGAAGCTTTCTTT
TRBD1,TRBJ2-2,once,TRBV5-4,CASRQGPNTGELFF,TGTGCCAGCCGACAGGGGCCAAACACCGGGGAGCTGTTTTTT
TRBD1,TRBJ2-7,many,TRBV9,CASSVTTGGAAYEQYF,TGTGCCAGCAGCGTCACGACAGGGGGCGCAGCCTACGAGCAGTACTTC